This T cell receptor beta chain is drawn from a study of CD8 T cells in ankylosing spondylitis. Study-level results: Among TCR beta sequences, a motif of roughly 8 highly homologous variants appeared characteristic of ankylosing spondylitis blood.

TCRdb redid the calling of the 5' RACE reads with MiXCR, one entry per CDR3 protein. The repertoire holds under 250,000 distinct CDR3 sequences, about 7% seen once, with approximately 14% in the top ten. The V end lost 3 bases, the J end lost 3 bases, and 11 bases lay between the germline ends. This CDR3 has 14 residues. In this sample, this clonotype turned up many times. What it binds is not known. The sequence came from a male donor with ankylosing spondylitis. The specimen was blood, either unsorted or a sorted T cell fraction (not recorded which). This rearrangement joins TRBV12-3 or TRBV12-4 to TRBJ1-2; a possible D gene is TRBD1 (6 bases). The CDR3 is CASSFGGAYYGYTF. The CDR3 DNA reads TGTGCCAGCAGTTTTGGGGGGGCCTACTATGGCTACACCTTC.